A single TCR beta chain is shown here with its context. In the authors' methods: Estimation of nucleated cell counts was performed using reference gene primer amplification. The protocol was immunoSEQ multiplex PCR, while the TCRdb copy is restricted to in-frame clones and leaves out a portion. V and J calls and clone size are given by that table; D and trimming were obtained from the DNA. The sample includes 200,000 to 250,000 clones, about 88% seen only once; the top ten take about 2.5%. The data belong to a study of blood T cell repertoires in COVID-19. Study in general: The United States, Italy and Spain supplied acute and convalescent COVID-19 samples. From T cells, B-cell-depleted T cells, or PBMCs came the material, which was cDNA or gDNA.

V was clipped by 7 bases and J by 7 bases; unmatched bases: 12. Germline CDR1 SGHTA, CDR2 FQGNSA. The CDR3 length is 15 residues. The sequence derives from a woman aged 60-75 years with acute or convalescent COVID-19. The sample taken for sequencing was peripheral blood. The chain has TRBV7-2 and TRBJ2-1, with 8 nucleotides matching TRBD2. CDR3 residues: CASTAPGLAYNEQFF. DNA for the CDR3: TGTGCCAGCACCGCGCCCGGACTAGCTTATAATGAGCAGTTCTTC.